The following is a T cell receptor beta chain sequence with its context. Source study methods: How many nucleated cells were present was estimated from reference gene primer amplification. Sequencing was performed with immunoSEQ multiplex PCR; in TCRdb, only in-frame clones are kept and a portion is missing. The DNA gave D and trimming, while V, J and clone size come from that table. The table has under 300,000 clones, approximately 83% seen once. Participants spanned ages about 18 to 90 years and resided in fewer than 30 US areas. After removal of 5 bases from V and 2 bases from J, the junction contained 7 bases not matched to a gene. Germline V lookup: CDR1 LGHNT, CDR2 FRNRAP. The CDR3 is 16 residues long. The sample comes from a study of blood T cell repertoires in COVID-19. The wider study: COVID-19 samples collected from the United States, Italy and Spain covered acute and convalescent phases.

The sequencing input was PBMCs or T cells enriched from blood (not recorded which). This rearrangement joins TRBV12-5 to TRBJ2-7, with 12 bases matching TRBD2. This sequence originates from a man aged 50 or older who had recovered from COVID-19. DNA of the CDR3: TGTGCTAGTGGTCTACGACTAGCGGGAGCGACCTACGAGCAGTACTTC. Its protein product is CASGLRLAGATYEQYF.